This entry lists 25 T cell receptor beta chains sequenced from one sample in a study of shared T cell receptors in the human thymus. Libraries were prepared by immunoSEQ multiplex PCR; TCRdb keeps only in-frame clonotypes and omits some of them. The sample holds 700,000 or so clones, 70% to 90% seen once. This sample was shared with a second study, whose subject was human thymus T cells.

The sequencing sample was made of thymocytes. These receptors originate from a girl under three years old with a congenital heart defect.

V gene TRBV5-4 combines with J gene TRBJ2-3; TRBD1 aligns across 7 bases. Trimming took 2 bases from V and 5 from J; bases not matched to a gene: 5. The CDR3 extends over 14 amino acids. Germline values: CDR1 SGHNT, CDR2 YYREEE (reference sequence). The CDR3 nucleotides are TGTGCCAGCAGCTTCACAGGGGCGAGAGATACGCAGTATTTT. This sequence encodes CASSFTGARDTQYF.

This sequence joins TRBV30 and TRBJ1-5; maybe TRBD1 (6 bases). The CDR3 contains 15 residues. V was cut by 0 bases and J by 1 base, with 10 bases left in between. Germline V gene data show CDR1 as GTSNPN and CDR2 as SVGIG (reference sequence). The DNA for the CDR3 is TGTGCCTGGAGTGTACAGGGCTCGAGCAATCAGCCCCAGCATTTT. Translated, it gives CAWSVQGSSNQPQHF.

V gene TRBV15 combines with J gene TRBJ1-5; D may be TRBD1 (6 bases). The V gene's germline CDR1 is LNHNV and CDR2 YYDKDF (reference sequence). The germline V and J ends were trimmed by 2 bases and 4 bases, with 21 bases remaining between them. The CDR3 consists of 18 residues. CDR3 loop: CATSRTPTGADRNQPQHF. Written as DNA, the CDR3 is TGTGCCACCAGCAGAACACCGACAGGCGCGGATCGAAATCAGCCCCAGCATTTT. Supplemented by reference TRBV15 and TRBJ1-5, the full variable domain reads DAMVIQNPRYQVTQFGKPVTLSCSQTLNHNVMYWYQQKSSQAPKLLFHYYDKDFNNEADTPDNFQSRRPNTSFCFLDIRSPGLGDTAMYLCATSRTPTGADRNQPQHFGDGTRLSIL.

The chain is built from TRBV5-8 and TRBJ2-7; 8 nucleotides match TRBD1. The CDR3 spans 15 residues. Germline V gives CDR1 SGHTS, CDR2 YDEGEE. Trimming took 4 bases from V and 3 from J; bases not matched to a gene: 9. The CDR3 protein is CASSTPTGARYEQYF. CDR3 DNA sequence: TGTGCCAGCAGCACCCCGACAGGGGCCCGCTACGAGCAGTACTTC.

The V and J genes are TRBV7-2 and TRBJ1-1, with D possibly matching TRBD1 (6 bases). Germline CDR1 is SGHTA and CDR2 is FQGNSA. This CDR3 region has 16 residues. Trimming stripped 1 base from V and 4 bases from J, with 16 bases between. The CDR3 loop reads CASSLGQNQGSTEAFF. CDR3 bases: TGTGCCAGCAGCTTAGGCCAAAACCAGGGGAGCACTGAAGCTTTCTTT.

In DNA form, the CDR3 reads TGTGCCAGCAGCACGGGGTCAGGGAACACTGAAGCTTTCTTT. Protein product: CASSTGSGNTEAFF. The chain couples TRBV7-2 to TRBJ1-1; D uncertain. Per the germline V gene, CDR1 is SGHTA and CDR2 is FQGNSA. The CDR3 runs 14 residues. The V end was cut by 5 bases, the J end by 1 base, with 11 bases between.

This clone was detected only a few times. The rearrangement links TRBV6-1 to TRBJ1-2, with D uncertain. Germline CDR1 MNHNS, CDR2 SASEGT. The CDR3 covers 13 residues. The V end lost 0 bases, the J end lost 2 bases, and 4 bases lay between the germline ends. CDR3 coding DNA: TGTGCCAGCAGTGAAGCGCGCAACTATGGCTACACCTTC. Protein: CASSEARNYGYTF.

CDR3 coding DNA: TGTGCCAGTACCGAGGGAGTTAACTATGGCTACACCTTC. Protein: CASTEGVNYGYTF. V usage is TRBV5-4 and J usage is TRBJ1-2; no definite D call. Trimming took 8 bases from V and 1 from J, leaving 12 bases between them. Germline assignment: CDR1 SGHNT and CDR2 YYREEE (reference sequence). The CDR3 runs 13 residues.

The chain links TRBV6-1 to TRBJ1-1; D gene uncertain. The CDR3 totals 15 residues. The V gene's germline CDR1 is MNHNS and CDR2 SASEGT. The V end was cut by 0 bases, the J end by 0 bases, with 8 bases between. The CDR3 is CASSEAEGMNTEAFF. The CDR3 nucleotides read TGTGCCAGCAGTGAAGCGGAGGGTATGAACACTGAAGCTTTCTTT.

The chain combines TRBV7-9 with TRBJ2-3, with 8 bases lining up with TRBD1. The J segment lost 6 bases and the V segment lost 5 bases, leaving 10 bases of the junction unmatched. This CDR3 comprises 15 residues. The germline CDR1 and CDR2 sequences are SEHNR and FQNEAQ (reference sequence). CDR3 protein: CASSPGAGGRDTQYF. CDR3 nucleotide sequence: TGTGCCAGCAGCCCTGGGGCAGGGGGCAGGGATACGCAGTATTTT.

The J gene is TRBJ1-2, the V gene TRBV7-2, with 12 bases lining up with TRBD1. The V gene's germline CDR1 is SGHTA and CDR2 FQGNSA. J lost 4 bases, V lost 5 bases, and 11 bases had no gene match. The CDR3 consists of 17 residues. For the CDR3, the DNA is TGTGCCAGCAGCCCCAGGGACCGGGACAGGGGGCTCTATGGCTACACCTTC. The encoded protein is CASSPRDRDRGLYGYTF.

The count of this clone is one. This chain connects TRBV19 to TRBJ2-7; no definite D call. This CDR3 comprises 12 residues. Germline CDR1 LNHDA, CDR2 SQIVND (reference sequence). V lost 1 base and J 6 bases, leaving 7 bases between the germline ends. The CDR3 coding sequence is TGTGCCAGTAGTATAGTGGCAGGCGAGCAGTACTTC. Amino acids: CASSIVAGEQYF.

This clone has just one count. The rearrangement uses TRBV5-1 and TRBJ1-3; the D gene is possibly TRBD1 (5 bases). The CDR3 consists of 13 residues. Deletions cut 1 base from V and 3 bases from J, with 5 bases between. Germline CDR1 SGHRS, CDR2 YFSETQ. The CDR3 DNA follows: TGCGCCAGCAGCTTGAGGGGTGGAAACACCATATATTTT. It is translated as CASSLRGGNTIYF. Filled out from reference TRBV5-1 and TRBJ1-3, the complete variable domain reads KAGVTQTPRYLIKTRGQQVTLSCSPISGHRSVSWYQQTPGQGLQFLFEYFSETQRNKGNFPGRFSGRQFSNSRSEMNVSTLELGDSALYLCASSLRGGNTIYFGEGSWLTVV.

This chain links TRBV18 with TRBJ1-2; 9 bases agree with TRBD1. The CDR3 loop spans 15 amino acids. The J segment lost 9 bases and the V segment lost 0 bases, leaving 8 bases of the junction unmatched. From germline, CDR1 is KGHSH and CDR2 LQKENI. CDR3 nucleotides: TGTGCCAGCTCACCACCGGGGCGGACAGGGGACCGCTACACCTTC. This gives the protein CASSPPGRTGDRYTF.

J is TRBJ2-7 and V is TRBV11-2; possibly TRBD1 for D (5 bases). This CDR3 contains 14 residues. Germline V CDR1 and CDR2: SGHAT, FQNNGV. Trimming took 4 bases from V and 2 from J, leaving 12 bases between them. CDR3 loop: CASSSRDDPYEQYF. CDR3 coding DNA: TGTGCCAGCAGCTCCAGGGATGACCCCTACGAGCAGTACTTC.

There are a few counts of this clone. The chain's CDR3 is CASSALSGQGGSYEQYF. CDR3 nucleotides: TGTGCCAGCAGTGCTCTCTCGGGACAGGGGGGTTCCTACGAGCAGTACTTC. The chain is built from TRBV6-1 and TRBJ2-7, with TRBD1 identical over 11 bases. The CDR3 length is 17 residues. V was clipped by 4 bases and J by 1 base; unmatched bases: 9. Germline V CDR1 and CDR2: MNHNS, SASEGT.

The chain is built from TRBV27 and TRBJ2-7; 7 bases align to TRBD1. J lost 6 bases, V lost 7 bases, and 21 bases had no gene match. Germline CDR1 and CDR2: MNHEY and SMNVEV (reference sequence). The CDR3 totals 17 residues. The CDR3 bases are TGTGCCAGCAACCCAAACGGCCCCGACAGGGCCTACTGCGAGCAGTACTTC. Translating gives CASNPNGPDRAYCEQYF.

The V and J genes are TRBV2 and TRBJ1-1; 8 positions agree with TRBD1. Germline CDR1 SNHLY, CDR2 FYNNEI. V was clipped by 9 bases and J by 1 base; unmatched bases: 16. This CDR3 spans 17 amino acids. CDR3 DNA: TGTGCCAGGGAATTAACAGACAGGGGAGGTAGGAACACTGAAGCTTTCTTT. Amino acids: CARELTDRGGRNTEAFF.

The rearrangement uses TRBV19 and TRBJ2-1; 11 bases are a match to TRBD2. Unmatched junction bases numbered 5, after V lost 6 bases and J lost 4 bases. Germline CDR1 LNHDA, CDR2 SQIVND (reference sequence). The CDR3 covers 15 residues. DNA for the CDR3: TGTGCCAGTAGCGAGACTAGCGGGGAATACAATGAGCAGTTCTTC. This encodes CASSETSGEYNEQFF.

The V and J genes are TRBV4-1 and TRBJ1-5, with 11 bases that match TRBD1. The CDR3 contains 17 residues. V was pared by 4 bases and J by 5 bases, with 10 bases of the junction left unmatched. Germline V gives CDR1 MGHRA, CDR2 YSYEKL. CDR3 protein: CASSRRDRGRGDQPQHF. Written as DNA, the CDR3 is TGCGCCAGCAGCCGGCGGGACAGGGGGAGAGGTGATCAGCCCCAGCATTTT.

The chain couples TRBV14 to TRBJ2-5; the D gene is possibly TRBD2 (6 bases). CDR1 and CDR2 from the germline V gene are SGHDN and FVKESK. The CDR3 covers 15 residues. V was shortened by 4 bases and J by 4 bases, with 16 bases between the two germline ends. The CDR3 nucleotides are TGTGCCAGCAGCCCCCTCCGGGGCGGGGCAGAGACCCAGTACTTC. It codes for CASSPLRGGAETQYF.

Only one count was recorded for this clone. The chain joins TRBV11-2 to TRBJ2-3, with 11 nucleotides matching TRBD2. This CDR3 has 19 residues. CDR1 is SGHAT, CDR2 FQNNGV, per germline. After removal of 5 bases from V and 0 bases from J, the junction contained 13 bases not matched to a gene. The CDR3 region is CASSPRLAGGFASTDTQYF. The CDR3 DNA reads TGTGCCAGCAGCCCGCGCCTAGCGGGGGGATTCGCTAGCACAGATACGCAGTATTTT.

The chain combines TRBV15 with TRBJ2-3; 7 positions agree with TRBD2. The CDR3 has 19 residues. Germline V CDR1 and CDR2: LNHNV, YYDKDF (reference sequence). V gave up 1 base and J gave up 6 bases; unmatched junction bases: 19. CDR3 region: CATSRGITSAGEWGDTQYF. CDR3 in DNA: TGTGCCACCAGCAGAGGAATAACTAGCGCGGGGGAATGGGGTGATACGCAGTATTTT.

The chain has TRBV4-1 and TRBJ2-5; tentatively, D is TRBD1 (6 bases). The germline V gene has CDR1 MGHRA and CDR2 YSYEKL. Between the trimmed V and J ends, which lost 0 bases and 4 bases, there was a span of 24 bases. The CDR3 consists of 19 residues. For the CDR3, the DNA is TGCGCCAGCAGCCAAGAATTTATGTATGGGGGCCGCGACCGAGAGACCCAGTACTTC. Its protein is CASSQEFMYGGRDRETQYF.

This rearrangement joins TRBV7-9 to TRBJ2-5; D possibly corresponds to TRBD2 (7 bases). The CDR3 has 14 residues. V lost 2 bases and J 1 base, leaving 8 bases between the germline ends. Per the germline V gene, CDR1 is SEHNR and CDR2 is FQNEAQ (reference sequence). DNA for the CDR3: TGTGCCAGCAGCTTACGGGGGGCCCAAGAGACCCAGTACTTC. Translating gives CASSLRGAQETQYF.